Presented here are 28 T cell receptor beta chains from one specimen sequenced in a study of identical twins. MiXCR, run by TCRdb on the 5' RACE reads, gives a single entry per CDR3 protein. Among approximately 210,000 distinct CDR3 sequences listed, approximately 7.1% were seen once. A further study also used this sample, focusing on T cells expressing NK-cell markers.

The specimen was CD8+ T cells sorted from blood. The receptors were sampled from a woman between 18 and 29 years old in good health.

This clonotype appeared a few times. CDR3 region: CASSLRGIYGYTF. The CDR3 DNA reads TGTGCCAGCAGCTTGAGGGGGATCTATGGCTACACCTTC. The chain is built from TRBV5-6 and TRBJ1-2; possible D gene TRBD1, 6 bases. The V and J ends lost 1 base and 4 bases respectively, with 8 bases between them. The CDR3 extends over 13 amino acids. In germline, CDR1 is SGHDT, CDR2 YYEEEE.

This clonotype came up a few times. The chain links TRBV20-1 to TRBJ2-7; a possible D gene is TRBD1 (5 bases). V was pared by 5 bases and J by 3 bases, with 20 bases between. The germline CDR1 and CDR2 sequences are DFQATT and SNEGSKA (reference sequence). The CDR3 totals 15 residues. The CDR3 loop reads CSAGAWGVLDYEQYF. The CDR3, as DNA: TGCAGTGCTGGCGCCTGGGGCGTGCTGGACTACGAGCAGTACTTC.

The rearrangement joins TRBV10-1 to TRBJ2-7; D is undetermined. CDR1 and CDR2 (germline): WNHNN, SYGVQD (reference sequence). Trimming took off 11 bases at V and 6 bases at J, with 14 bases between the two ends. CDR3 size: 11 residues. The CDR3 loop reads CASDDGTEQYF. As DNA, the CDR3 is TGCGCCTCAGACGACGGTACCGAGCAGTACTTC.

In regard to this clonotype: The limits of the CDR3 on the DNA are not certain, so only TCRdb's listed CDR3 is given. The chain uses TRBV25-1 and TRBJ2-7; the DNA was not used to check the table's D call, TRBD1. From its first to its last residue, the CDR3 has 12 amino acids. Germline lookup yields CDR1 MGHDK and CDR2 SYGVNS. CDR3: CASSTSDNEQYF.

The chain's CDR3 is CASSQVPAYEQYF. Here the CDR3 DNA reads TGTGCCAGCAGCCAAGTCCCGGCCTACGAGCAGTACTTC. V gene TRBV3-1 combines with J gene TRBJ2-7; no definite D call. Germline V gives CDR1 LGHDT, CDR2 YNNKEL (reference sequence). This CDR3 has 13 residues. Trimming pared 1 base from V and 2 bases from J, leaving 6 bases between.

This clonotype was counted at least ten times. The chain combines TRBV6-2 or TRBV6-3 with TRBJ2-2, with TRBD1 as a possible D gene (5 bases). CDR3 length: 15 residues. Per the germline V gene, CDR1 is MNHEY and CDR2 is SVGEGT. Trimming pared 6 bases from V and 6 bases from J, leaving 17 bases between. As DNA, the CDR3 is TGTGCCAGCAGCAATTTGGACAACAGGCCCGGGGAGCTGTTTTTT. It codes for CASSNLDNRPGELFF.

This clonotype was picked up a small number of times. CDR3 nucleotides: TGTGCCAGCAGCTTAGATGGTTTCCCAGGGAATACGTACACCGGGGAGCTGTTTTTT. Amino acid sequence: CASSLDGFPGNTYTGELFF. V usage is TRBV7-8 and J usage is TRBJ2-2, with a tentative D call TRBD1 (5 bases). The CDR3 spans 19 residues. The germline V gene has CDR1 SGHVS and CDR2 FQNEAQ. V gave up 1 base and J gave up 3 bases, with 21 bases separating them.

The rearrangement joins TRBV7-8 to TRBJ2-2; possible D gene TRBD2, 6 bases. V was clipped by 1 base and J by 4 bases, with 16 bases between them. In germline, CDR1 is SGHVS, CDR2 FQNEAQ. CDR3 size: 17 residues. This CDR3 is CASSLEGQGGVTGELFF. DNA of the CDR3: TGTGCCAGCAGCTTAGAAGGGCAGGGAGGAGTCACCGGGGAGCTGTTTTTT.

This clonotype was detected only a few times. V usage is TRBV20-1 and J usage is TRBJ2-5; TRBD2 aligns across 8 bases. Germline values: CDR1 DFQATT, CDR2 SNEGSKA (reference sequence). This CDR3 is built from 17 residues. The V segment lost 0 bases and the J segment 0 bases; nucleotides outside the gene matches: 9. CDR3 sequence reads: CSARDSESGGYQETQYF. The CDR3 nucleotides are TGCAGTGCTAGAGATTCGGAGAGCGGGGGATACCAAGAGACCCAGTACTTC.

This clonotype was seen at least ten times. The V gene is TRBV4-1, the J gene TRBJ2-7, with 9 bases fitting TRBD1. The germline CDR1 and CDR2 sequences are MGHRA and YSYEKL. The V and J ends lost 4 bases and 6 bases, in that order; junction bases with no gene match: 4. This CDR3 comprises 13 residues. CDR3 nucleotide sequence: TGCGCCAGCAGCCGGGGACAGGGAAGCGAGCAGTACTTC. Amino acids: CASSRGQGSEQYF.

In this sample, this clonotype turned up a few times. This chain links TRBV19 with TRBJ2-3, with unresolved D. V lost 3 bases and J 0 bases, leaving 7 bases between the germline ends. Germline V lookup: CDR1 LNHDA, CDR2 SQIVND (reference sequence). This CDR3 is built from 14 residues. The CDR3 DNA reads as TGTGCCAGTAGTATGGACGTTAGCACAGATACGCAGTATTTT. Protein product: CASSMDVSTDTQYF.

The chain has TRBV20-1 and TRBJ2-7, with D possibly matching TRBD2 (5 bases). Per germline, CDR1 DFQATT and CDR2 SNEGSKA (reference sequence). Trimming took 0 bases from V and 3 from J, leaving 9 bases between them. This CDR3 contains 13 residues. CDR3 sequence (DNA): TGCAGTGCTAGAGATGGACTGTACTACGAGCAGTACTTC. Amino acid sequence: CSARDGLYYEQYF.

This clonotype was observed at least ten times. The CDR3 coding sequence is TGTGCCAGTAGTATGCTGGAGGGATATAACTATGGCTACACCTTC. Translation gives CASSMLEGYNYGYTF. The chain combines TRBV19 with TRBJ1-2, with D hard to call. The CDR3 has 15 residues. Trimming took off 3 bases at V and 1 base at J, with 12 bases between the two ends. CDR1 LNHDA and CDR2 SQIVND come from the germline V gene (reference sequence).

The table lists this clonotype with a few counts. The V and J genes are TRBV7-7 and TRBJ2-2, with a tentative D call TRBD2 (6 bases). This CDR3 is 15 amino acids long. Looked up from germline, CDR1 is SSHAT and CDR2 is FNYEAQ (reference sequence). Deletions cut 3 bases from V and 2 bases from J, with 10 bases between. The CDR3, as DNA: TGTGCCAGCAGCTTTAGCGGATTTAACACCGGGGAGCTGTTTTTT. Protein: CASSFSGFNTGELFF.

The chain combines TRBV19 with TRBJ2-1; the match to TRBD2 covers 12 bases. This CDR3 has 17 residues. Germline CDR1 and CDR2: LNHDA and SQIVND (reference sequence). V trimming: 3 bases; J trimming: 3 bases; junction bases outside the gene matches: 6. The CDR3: CASSILTSGRNYNEQFF. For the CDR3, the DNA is TGTGCCAGTAGTATCCTAACTAGCGGGAGGAACTACAATGAGCAGTTCTTC.

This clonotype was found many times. CDR3 sequence reads: CAWTSPQDEQFF. The DNA of the CDR3 is TGTGCCTGGACTAGTCCCCAGGATGAGCAGTTCTTC. The gene calls are TRBV30 and TRBJ2-1; D remains ambiguous. Germline CDR1 and CDR2: GTSNPN and SVGIG (reference sequence). V gave up 4 bases and J gave up 8 bases, with 12 bases separating them. The CDR3 covers 12 residues.

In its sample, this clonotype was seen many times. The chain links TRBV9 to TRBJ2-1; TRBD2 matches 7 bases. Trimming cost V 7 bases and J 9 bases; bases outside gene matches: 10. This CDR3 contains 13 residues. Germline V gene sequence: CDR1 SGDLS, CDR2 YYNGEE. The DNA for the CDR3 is TGTGCCAGCGCCAGGTGGGGGGGAGGTGAGCAGTTCTTC. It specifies CASARWGGGEQFF.

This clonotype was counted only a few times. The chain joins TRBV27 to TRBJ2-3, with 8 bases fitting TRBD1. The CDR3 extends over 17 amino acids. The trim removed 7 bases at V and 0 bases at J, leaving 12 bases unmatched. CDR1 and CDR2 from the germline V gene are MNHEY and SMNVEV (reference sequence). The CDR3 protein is CASKNVTGGSSTDTQYF. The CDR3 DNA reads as TGTGCCAGCAAGAATGTAACAGGGGGATCGAGCACAGATACGCAGTATTTT.

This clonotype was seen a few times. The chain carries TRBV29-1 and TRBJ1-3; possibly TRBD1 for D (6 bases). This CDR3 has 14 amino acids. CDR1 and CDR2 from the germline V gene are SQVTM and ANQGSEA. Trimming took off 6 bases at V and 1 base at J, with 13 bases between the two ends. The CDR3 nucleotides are TGCAGCGTCTATGCCGGGACATCTGGAAACACCATATATTTT. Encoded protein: CSVYAGTSGNTIYF.

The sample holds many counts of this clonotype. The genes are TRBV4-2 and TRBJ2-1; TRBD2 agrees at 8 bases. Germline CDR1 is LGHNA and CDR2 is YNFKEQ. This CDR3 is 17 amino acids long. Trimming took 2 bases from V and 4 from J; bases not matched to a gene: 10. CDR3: CASSQQGTSQGYNEQFF. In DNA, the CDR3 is TGTGCCAGCAGCCAACAGGGGACTAGTCAGGGGTACAATGAGCAGTTCTTC.

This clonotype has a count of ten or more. CDR3 loop: CASSQVTGTEAFF. As DNA, the CDR3 is TGCGCCAGCAGCCAAGTCACGGGTACTGAAGCTTTCTTT. V gene TRBV4-3 combines with J gene TRBJ1-1; no clear D. The CDR3 totals 13 residues. Germline lookup yields CDR1 LGHNA and CDR2 YSLEER. V lost 1 base and J 5 bases, leaving 8 bases between the germline ends.

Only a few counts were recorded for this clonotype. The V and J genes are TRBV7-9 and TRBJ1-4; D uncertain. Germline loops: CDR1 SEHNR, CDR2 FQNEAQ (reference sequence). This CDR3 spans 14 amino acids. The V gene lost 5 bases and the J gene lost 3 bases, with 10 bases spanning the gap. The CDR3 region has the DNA TGTGCCAGCAGCGTAAGCGGTTCTAATGAAAAACTGTTTTTT. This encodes CASSVSGSNEKLFF. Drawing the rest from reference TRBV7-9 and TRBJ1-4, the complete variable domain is DTGVSQNPRHKITKRGQNVTFRCDPISEHNRLYWYRQTLGQGPEFLTYFQNEAQLEKSRLLSDRFSAERPKGSFSTLEIQRTEQGDSAMYLCASSVSGSNEKLFFGSGTQLSVL.

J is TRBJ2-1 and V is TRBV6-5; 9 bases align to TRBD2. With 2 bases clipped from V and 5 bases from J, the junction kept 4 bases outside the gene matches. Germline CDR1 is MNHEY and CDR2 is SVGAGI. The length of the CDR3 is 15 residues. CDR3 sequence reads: CASSYGTSPNNEQFF. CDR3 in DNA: TGTGCCAGCAGTTACGGGACTAGCCCCAACAATGAGCAGTTCTTC.

The CDR3, as DNA: TGTGCCAGCAGCCCCCAGGAGAGCTCCTACAATGAGCAGTTCTTC. Translation: CASSPQESSYNEQFF. The genes are TRBV7-9 and TRBJ2-1; D is unclear. Germline lookup yields CDR1 SEHNR and CDR2 FQNEAQ (reference sequence). The CDR3 contains 15 residues. The ends were cut back, 5 bases at V and 0 bases at J, with 11 bases in the middle. Filled out from reference TRBV7-9 and TRBJ2-1, the complete variable domain reads DTGVSQNPRHKITKRGQNVTFRCDPISEHNRLYWYRQTLGQGPEFLTYFQNEAQLEKSRLLSDRFSAERPKGSFSTLEIQRTEQGDSAMYLCASSPQESSYNEQFFGPGTRLTVL.

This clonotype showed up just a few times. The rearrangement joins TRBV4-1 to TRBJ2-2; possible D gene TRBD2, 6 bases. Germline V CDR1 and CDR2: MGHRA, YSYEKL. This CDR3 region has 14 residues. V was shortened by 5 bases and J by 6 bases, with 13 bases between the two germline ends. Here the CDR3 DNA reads TGCGCCAGCAGCAACAACCGGGACTCCGGGGAGCTGTTTTTT. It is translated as CASSNNRDSGELFF.

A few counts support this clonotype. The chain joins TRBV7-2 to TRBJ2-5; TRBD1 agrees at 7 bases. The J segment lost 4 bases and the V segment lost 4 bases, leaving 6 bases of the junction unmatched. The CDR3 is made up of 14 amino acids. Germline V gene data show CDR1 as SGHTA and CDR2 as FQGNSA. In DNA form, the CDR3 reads TGTGCCAGCAGCTCCGGGACAGCAGCAGAGACCCAGTACTTC. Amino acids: CASSSGTAAETQYF.

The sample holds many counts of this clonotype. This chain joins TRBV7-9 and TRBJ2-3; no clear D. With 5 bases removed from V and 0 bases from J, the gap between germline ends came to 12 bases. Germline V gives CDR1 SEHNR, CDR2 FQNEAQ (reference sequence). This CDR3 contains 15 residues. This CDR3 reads CASSPPGFSTDTQYF. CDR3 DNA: TGTGCCAGCAGCCCCCCAGGTTTTAGCACAGATACGCAGTATTTT.

The CDR3 nucleotides are TGCGCCAGCAGCACAGACAGGGGTACTAATGAAAAACTGTTTTTT. Translated, it gives CASSTDRGTNEKLFF. The gene calls are TRBV5-1 and TRBJ1-4, with TRBD1 matching 8 bases. The length of the CDR3 is 15 residues. Germline values: CDR1 SGHRS, CDR2 YFSETQ. V lost 4 bases to trimming and J lost 2 bases; unmatched junction nucleotides: 4.